The 5 T cell receptor beta chains reported below all come from one sample, sequenced in a study of T cells in Graves' hyperthyroidism and ophthalmopathy. The investigators amplified TCR beta CDR3 regions from RNA transcripts. When the TCR CDR3 underwent first-round RT-PCR, the HTBI primer set was used. TCRdb re-called the multiplex PCR reads with MiXCR, one entry per CDR3 protein. The data hold over 700,000 distinct CDR3 sequences, with around 19% observed a single time. The sequenced sample consisted of blood. All receptors derive from a woman in her forties or fifties with Graves' hyperthyroidism that later progressed to Graves' ophthalmopathy.

This clonotype was counted ten times or more. The gene calls are TRBV11-1 and TRBJ2-2; D gene uncertain. Germline CDR1 reads SGHAT; CDR2 reads FQDESV (reference sequence). Deletions cut 2 bases from V and 3 bases from J, with 10 bases between. This CDR3 region has 15 residues. CDR3: CASSLNRPDTGELFF. In DNA form, the CDR3 reads TGTGCCAGCAGCTTAAACAGACCGGACACCGGGGAGCTGTTTTTT.

This clonotype was recorded a few times. This sequence joins TRBV6-1 and TRBJ1-1, with a weak D call TRBD1 (5 bases). CDR1 is MNHNS, CDR2 SASEGT, per germline. V lost 2 bases and J 1 base, leaving 14 bases between the germline ends. CDR3 length: 16 amino acids. The CDR3 protein is CASSEYGTGSNTEAFF. For the CDR3, the DNA is TGTGCCAGCAGTGAATACGGGACCGGCTCGAACACTGAAGCTTTCTTT.

A word on this clonotype: This may stem from a read error, because a much larger clone lies one nucleotide away. The conserved closing phenylalanine or tryptophan is absent in this CDR3, likely reflecting a read error. V is TRBV2 and J is TRBJ1-1, with TRBD1 as a possible D gene (6 bases). Trimming stripped 6 bases from V and 1 base from J, with 15 bases between. This CDR3 has 15 residues. CDR1 is SNHLY, CDR2 FYNNEI, per germline. The CDR3 protein is CASSASGVANTEAFL. The CDR3 DNA reads as TGTGCCAGCAGCGCCTCAGGGGTGGCGAACACTGAAGCTTTCCTT.

This clonotype was seen a handful of times. V gene TRBV5-6 combines with J gene TRBJ1-2; the D is unclear. Per the germline V gene, CDR1 is SGHDT and CDR2 is YYEEEE. The CDR3 length is 15 residues. Trimming took off 4 bases at V and 5 bases at J, with 18 bases between the two ends. CDR3 amino acids: CASSPVPPSGYGYTF. CDR3 coding DNA: TGTGCCAGCAGCCCGGTGCCCCCCTCCGGGTATGGCTACACCTTC.

This rearrangement joins TRBV5-1 to TRBJ1-2; no clear D. V was shortened by 7 bases and J by 2 bases, with 18 bases between the two germline ends. This CDR3 is built from 15 residues. Germline CDR1 is SGHRS and CDR2 is YFSETQ. Written as DNA, the CDR3 is TGCGCCAGCCGAAAAACGGGAGAGACGAACTATGGCTACACCTTC. Translated, it gives CASRKTGETNYGYTF. The entire variable domain, with the rest obtained from reference TRBV5-1 and TRBJ1-2, is as follows: KAGVTQTPRYLIKTRGQQVTLSCSPISGHRSVSWYQQTPGQGLQFLFEYFSETQRNKGNFPGRFSGRQFSNSRSEMNVSTLELGDSALYLCASRKTGETNYGYTFGSGTRLTVV.